This T cell receptor (beta chain) stems from a study of blood T cell repertoires in COVID-19. The table came from immunoSEQ multiplex PCR; TCRdb's copy has only in-frame clones and leaves some out. Of 95,000 to 100,000 clones listed, 87% were seen once; the top ten hold around 10%. This CDR3 comprises 16 residues. V shed 2 bases and J shed 3 bases, with 17 bases lying between them. Germline lookup yields CDR1 GTSNPN and CDR2 SVGIG (reference sequence). The TCR comes from a woman aged 25 to 39 with acute or convalescent COVID-19. Material for sequencing was peripheral blood. The chain links TRBV30 to TRBJ1-5; possibly TRBD1 for D (5 bases). CDR3 bases: TGTGCCTGGAGTCCCGCCGGGGGTCACTACAATCAGCCCCAGCATTTT. Its translation: CAWSPAGGHYNQPQHF.